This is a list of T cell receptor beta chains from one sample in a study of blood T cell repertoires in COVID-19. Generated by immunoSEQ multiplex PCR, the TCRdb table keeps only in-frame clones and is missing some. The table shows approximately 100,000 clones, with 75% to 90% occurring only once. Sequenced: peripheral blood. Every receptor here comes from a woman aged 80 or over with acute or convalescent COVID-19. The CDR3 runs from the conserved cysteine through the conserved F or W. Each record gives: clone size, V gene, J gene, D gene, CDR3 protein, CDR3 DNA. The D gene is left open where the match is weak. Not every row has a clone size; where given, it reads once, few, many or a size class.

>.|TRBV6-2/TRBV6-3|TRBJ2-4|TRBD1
CASSRDREDIQYF
TGTGCCAGCAGTCGGGACAGGGAGGACATTCAGTACTTC
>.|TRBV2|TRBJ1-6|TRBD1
CASSLDRGRSPLHF
TGTGCCAGCAGCCTAGACAGGGGTCGCTCACCCCTCCACTTT
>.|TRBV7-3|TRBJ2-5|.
CASSLIGSETQYF
TGTGCCAGCAGCCTAATAGGGAGCGAGACCCAGTACTTC
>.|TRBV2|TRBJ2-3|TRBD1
CASLKGTVVASTDTQYF
TGTGCCAGCCTGAAAGGGACAGTGGTAGCCTCCACAGATACGCAGTATTTT
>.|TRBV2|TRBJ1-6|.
CASSEGGSSYNSPLHF
TGTGCCAGCAGTGAAGGAGGCAGCTCCTATAATTCACCCCTCCACTTT
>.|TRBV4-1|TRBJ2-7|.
CASSQGGDYEQYF
TGCGCCAGCAGCCAAGGGGGGGACTACGAGCAGTACTTC
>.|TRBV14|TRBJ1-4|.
CASSPRAGGEKLFF
TGTGCCAGCAGCCCCAGGGCGGGAGGTGAAAAACTGTTTTTT
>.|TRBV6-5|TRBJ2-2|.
CASSYFAQGYGELFF
TGTGCCAGCAGTTACTTCGCTCAGGGGTACGGGGAGCTGTTTTTT
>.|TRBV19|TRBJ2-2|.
CASSIRAGELFF
TGTGCCAGTAGTATTCGCGCCGGGGAGCTGTTTTTT
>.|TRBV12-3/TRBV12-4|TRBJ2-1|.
CASSSLAEQFF
TGTGCCAGCAGTTCTCTAGCGGAGCAGTTCTTC
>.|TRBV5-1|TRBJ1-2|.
CASSLSRQGDYGYTF
TGCGCCAGCAGCTTGAGTCGGCAGGGTGACTATGGCTACACCTTC
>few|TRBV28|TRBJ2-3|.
CASSLSLGGGTQYF
TGTGCCAGCAGTTTAAGTTTAGGAGGGGGCACGCAGTATTTT
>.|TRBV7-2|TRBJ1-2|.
CASSLGGAPDGYTF
TGTGCCAGCAGCTTAGGTGGGGCGCCGGATGGCTACACCTTC
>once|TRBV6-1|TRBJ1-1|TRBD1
CASSESRQGALTEAFF
TGTGCCAGCAGTGAAAGTCGGCAGGGGGCGCTCACTGAAGCTTTCTTT
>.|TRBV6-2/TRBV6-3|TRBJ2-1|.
CASSYLRDNEQFF
TGTGCCAGCAGTTACCTCAGGGATAATGAGCAGTTCTTC
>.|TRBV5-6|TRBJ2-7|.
CASSGLTNYEQYF
TGTGCCAGCTCAGGACTAACCAACTACGAGCAGTACTTC
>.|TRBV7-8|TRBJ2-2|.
CASSLGRGRFTSFTGELFF
TGTGCCAGCAGCTTAGGTCGGGGGAGGTTTACTAGCTTCACCGGGGAGCTGTTTTTT
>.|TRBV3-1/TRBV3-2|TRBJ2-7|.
CASSQAAGTEQYF
TGTGCCAGCAGCCAAGCTGCAGGTACCGAGCAGTACTTC
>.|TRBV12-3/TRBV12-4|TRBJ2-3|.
CASSFSGDTQYF
TGTGCCAGCAGTTTCTCGGGGGATACGCAGTATTTT
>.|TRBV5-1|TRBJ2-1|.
CASSPGGVNEQFF
TGCGCCAGCAGTCCGGGCGGGGTCAATGAGCAGTTCTTC
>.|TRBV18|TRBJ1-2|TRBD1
CASSPPGQSTVYGYTF
TGTGCCAGCTCACCCCCGGGACAGTCAACCGTGTATGGCTACACCTTC
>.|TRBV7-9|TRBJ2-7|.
CASSLVDSYEQYF
TGTGCCAGCAGCTTAGTCGACAGCTACGAGCAGTACTTC
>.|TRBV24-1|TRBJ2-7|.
CATSSQGNEQYF
TGTGCCACCAGTTCACAGGGCAACGAGCAGTACTTC
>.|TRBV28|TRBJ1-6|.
CASSSDFTLHF
TGTGCCAGCAGTTCGGACTTCACCCTCCACTTT
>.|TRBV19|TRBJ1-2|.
CASRRPGESGEYGYTF
TGTGCCAGTAGGCGCCCAGGGGAAAGTGGGGAGTATGGCTACACCTTC
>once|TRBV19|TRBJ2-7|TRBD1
CASSTAGTGRYEQYF
TGTGCCAGTAGTACCGCCGGGACAGGGCGCTACGAGCAGTACTTC
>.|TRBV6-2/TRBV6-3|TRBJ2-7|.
CASSYYRMRDEQYF
TGTGCCAGCAGTTACTACAGAATGAGGGACGAGCAGTACTTC
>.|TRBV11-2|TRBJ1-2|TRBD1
CASSLGTGYGYTF
TGTGCCAGCAGCCTCGGGACAGGCTATGGCTACACCTTC
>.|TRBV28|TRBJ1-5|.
CASRSDYSNQPQHF
TGTGCCAGCAGGTCAGACTATAGCAATCAGCCCCAGCATTTT
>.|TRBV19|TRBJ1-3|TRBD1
CASTIEDRGGNTIYF
TGTGCCAGTACGATCGAGGACAGGGGTGGAAACACCATATATTTT
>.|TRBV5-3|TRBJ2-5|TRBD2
CARSFASGGAETQYF
TGTGCCAGAAGCTTTGCTAGCGGGGGGGCCGAGACCCAGTACTTC
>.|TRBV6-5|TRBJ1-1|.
CASSYSTGNTEAFF
TGTGCCAGCAGTTACTCGACGGGGAACACTGAAGCTTTCTTT
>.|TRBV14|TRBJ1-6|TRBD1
CASSQADRAYNSPLHF
TGTGCCAGCAGCCAAGCCGACAGGGCCTATAATTCACCCCTCCACTTT
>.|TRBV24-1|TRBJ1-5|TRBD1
CATSAGGGQPQHF
TGTGCCACCAGTGCAGGGGGCGGGCAGCCCCAGCATTTT
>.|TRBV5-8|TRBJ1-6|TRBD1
CASSLETGGRSPLHF
TGTGCCAGCAGCTTGGAAACAGGGGGTCGTTCACCCCTCCACTTT
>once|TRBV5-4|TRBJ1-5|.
CASSLGQNQPQHF
TGTGCCAGCAGCCTGGGACAAAATCAGCCCCAGCATTTT
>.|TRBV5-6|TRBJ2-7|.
CASSSGTGGYEQYF
TGTGCCAGCAGCTCAGGGACTGGAGGCTACGAGCAGTACTTC
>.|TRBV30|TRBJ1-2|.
CAWSPLTGVNYGYTF
TGTGCCTGGAGTCCCCTGACCGGGGTGAACTATGGCTACACCTTC
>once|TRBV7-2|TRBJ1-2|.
CASSLGSGQGSYGYTF
TGTGCCAGCAGCTTAGGGAGTGGTCAGGGGAGCTATGGCTACACCTTC
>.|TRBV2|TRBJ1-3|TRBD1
CASSQQGVGNTIYF
TGTGCCAGCAGTCAACAGGGGGTTGGAAACACCATATATTTT
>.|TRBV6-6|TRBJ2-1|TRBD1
CASSYPGQGFIDEQFF
TGTGCCAGCAGTTACCCTGGACAGGGGTTTATCGATGAGCAGTTCTTC